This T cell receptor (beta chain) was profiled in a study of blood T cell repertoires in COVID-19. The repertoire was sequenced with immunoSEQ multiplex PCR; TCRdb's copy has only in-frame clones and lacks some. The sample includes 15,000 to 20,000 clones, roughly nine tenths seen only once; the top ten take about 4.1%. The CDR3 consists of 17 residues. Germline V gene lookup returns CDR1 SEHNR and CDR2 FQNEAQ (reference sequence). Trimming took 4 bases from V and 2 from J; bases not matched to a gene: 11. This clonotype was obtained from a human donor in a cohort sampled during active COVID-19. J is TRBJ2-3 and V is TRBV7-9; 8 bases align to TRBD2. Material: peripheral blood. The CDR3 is CASSSGSRGANTDTQYF. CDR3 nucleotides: TGTGCCAGCAGCTCCGGCTCGCGGGGGGCGAACACAGATACGCAGTATTTT.